These 30 T cell receptor beta chains were all obtained from the same sample, sequenced in a study of blood T cell repertoires in COVID-19. The protocol was immunoSEQ multiplex PCR, while the TCRdb copy is restricted to in-frame clones and leaves out a portion. The sample has hundreds of thousands of clones; about 87% are singletons. Specimen: PBMCs or T cells enriched from blood (not recorded which). The receptor source for this set is a woman between 45 and 65 years old who had recovered from COVID-19.

The chain joins TRBV6-1 to TRBJ1-3; tentatively, D is TRBD1 (5 bases). Germline CDR1 and CDR2: MNHNS and SASEGT. The CDR3 has 14 residues. Trimming shortened V by 1 base and J by 2 bases, and 6 bases separated the two germline ends. CDR3 amino acids: CASSEGTTGNTIYF. In nucleotides, the CDR3 is TGTGCCAGCAGTGAAGGGACAACTGGAAACACCATATATTTT.

The chain combines TRBV27 with TRBJ1-4, with D hard to call. From germline, CDR1 is MNHEY and CDR2 SMNVEV (reference sequence). The CDR3 runs to 13 residues. The V gene lost 6 bases and the J gene lost 12 bases, with 17 bases spanning the gap. Here the CDR3 reads CASRRASLNELFF. DNA for the CDR3: TGTGCCAGCAGGCGGGCCTCCCTAAACGAACTGTTTTTT. Variable domain in full (rest from reference TRBV27 and TRBJ1-4): EAQVTQNPRYLITVTGKKLTVTCSQNMNHEYMSWYRQDPGLGLRQIYYSMNVEVTDKGDVPEGYKVSRKEKRNFPLILESPSPNQTSLYFCASRRASLNELFFGSGTQLSVL.

The genes are TRBV19 and TRBJ1-5; a weak D match, TRBD1 (6 bases). This CDR3 spans 14 amino acids. Germline V CDR1 and CDR2: LNHDA, SQIVND (reference sequence). V was clipped by 4 bases and J by 3 bases, with 10 bases between them. The chain's CDR3 is CASSNQGSNQPQHF. CDR3 DNA sequence: TGTGCCAGTAGTAACCAGGGGTCCAATCAGCCCCAGCATTTT.

The chain employs TRBV2 and TRBJ2-7, with a possible D match to TRBD1 (6 bases). CDR3 length: 19 residues. Trimming took 6 bases from V and 5 from J, leaving 32 bases between them. Germline values: CDR1 SNHLY, CDR2 FYNNEI. CDR3 in amino acids: CASRAIEEPGRGVLDEQYF. CDR3 sequence (DNA): TGTGCCAGCAGGGCGATCGAAGAACCAGGCAGGGGAGTTTTAGACGAGCAGTACTTC.

The V and J genes are TRBV6-1 and TRBJ2-7; 7 positions match TRBD1. The germline V gene has CDR1 MNHNS and CDR2 SASEGT. The CDR3 loop spans 19 amino acids. V trimming: 1 base; J trimming: 0 bases; junction bases outside the gene matches: 15. CDR3 DNA: TGTGCCAGCAGTGAAGTAAAACTTGGGACAGCATTATTCTCCTACGAGCAGTACTTC. It encodes CASSEVKLGTALFSYEQYF.

The chain joins TRBV18 to TRBJ2-1; 14 bases line up with TRBD2. The CDR3 totals 16 residues. Germline V gives CDR1 KGHSH, CDR2 LQKENI. Losses at the gene ends were 6 bases for V and 8 bases for J; bases not matched to a gene: 9. This CDR3 reads CASSPTSGGAQYEQFF. The CDR3 coding sequence is TGTGCCAGCTCCCCGACTAGCGGGGGGGCGCAGTATGAGCAGTTCTTC.

The rearrangement joins TRBV2 to TRBJ2-3; a possible D gene is TRBD2 (6 bases). Per germline, CDR1 SNHLY and CDR2 FYNNEI. The length of the CDR3 is 16 residues. V shed 6 bases and J shed 3 bases, with 19 bases lying between them. CDR3 sequence (DNA): TGTGCCAGCAGCCCCGGGGGATTCGTGTGGACAGATACGCAGTATTTT. This gives the protein CASSPGGFVWTDTQYF.

This clone was seen just once. The rearrangement links TRBV5-4 to TRBJ1-3; D gene ambiguous. This CDR3 contains 16 residues. Germline V CDR1 and CDR2: SGHNT, YYREEE (reference sequence). Trimming stripped 0 bases from V and 1 base from J, with 11 bases between. CDR3 residues: CASSLGQVSSGNTIYF. Here the CDR3 DNA reads TGTGCCAGCAGCTTGGGGCAGGTTTCGTCTGGAAACACCATATATTTT.

The chain is built from TRBV19 and TRBJ1-2; D possibly corresponds to TRBD1 (5 bases). Germline V gene data show CDR1 as LNHDA and CDR2 as SQIVND (reference sequence). The V and J ends lost 5 bases and 4 bases respectively, with 17 bases between them. The CDR3 contains 15 residues. CDR3 nucleotides: TGTGCCAGTAGTCCCTATTTAGGGCAGGGCTATGGCTACACCTTC. As protein: CASSPYLGQGYGYTF. The full variable domain, with the rest looked up from reference TRBV19 and TRBJ1-2, is DGGITQSPKYLFRKEGQNVTLSCEQNLNHDAMYWYRQDPGQGLRLIYYSQIVNDFQKGDIAEGYSVSREKKESFPLTVTSAQKNPTAFYLCASSPYLGQGYGYTFGSGTRLTVV.

The chain employs TRBV19 and TRBJ2-7, with D tentatively TRBD1 (6 bases). The CDR3 has 13 amino acids. The germline V and J ends were trimmed by 6 bases and 0 bases, with 9 bases remaining between them. Germline loops: CDR1 LNHDA, CDR2 SQIVND (reference sequence). This chain's CDR3 is CASRVRGSYEQYF. CDR3 in DNA: TGTGCCAGTAGAGTCAGGGGCTCCTACGAGCAGTACTTC.

This clone was detected a few times. The chain has TRBV9 and TRBJ2-1, with D perhaps TRBD1 (6 bases). The CDR3 sequence is 18 residues long. V shed 10 bases and J shed 4 bases, with 30 bases lying between them. The germline gives CDR1 SGDLS, CDR2 YYNGEE. The CDR3 spells CAAQGPGIGEELYNEQFF. The DNA for the CDR3 is TGTGCCGCACAGGGTCCCGGAATAGGAGAGGAACTTTACAATGAGCAGTTCTTC.

The chain has TRBV7-8 and TRBJ1-2; tentatively, D is TRBD1 (5 bases). CDR3 length: 15 amino acids. Trimming left V 1 base short and J 2 bases short, with 11 bases between. The germline V gene has CDR1 SGHVS and CDR2 FQNEAQ. The CDR3, as DNA: TGTGCCAGCAGCTTAGTTCCAGGGAAGAACTATGGCTACACCTTC. Amino acids: CASSLVPGKNYGYTF.

The chain joins TRBV7-2 to TRBJ2-1; maybe TRBD1 (6 bases). The CDR3 extends over 15 amino acids. Germline assignment: CDR1 SGHTA and CDR2 FQGNSA. V was clipped by 1 base and J by 5 bases, with 12 bases between them. CDR3 residues: CASSLDRVTHNEQFF. In DNA, the CDR3 is TGTGCCAGCAGCTTAGACAGGGTTACGCACAATGAGCAGTTCTTC.

This chain joins TRBV5-3 and TRBJ1-5, with TRBD1 matching 10 bases. TRBV5-3 is given ORF status, its function remaining uncertain. CDR3 length: 16 residues. V lost 0 bases, J lost 5 bases, and 5 bases stayed unmatched. CDR3 amino acids: CARSLGAGTGDQPQHF. DNA for the CDR3: TGTGCCAGAAGCTTGGGAGCCGGGACAGGGGATCAGCCCCAGCATTTT.

The J gene is TRBJ1-1, the V gene TRBV12-5; tentatively, D is TRBD1 (5 bases). The CDR3 has 14 residues. Germline lookup yields CDR1 LGHNT and CDR2 FRNRAP. Between the trimmed V and J ends, which lost 8 bases and 1 base, there was a span of 14 bases. The chain's CDR3 is CASSGGIRNTEAFF. The CDR3 DNA follows: TGTGCTAGTTCCGGGGGGATACGGAACACTGAAGCTTTCTTT.

CDR3 DNA: TGCGCCAGCAGCTTGGTGCAGGGTTTCTCCTACAATGAGCAGTTCTTC. Translating gives CASSLVQGFSYNEQFF. The chain joins TRBV5-1 to TRBJ2-1; a possible D gene is TRBD1 (5 bases). Trimming pared 0 bases from V and 0 bases from J, leaving 10 bases between. The CDR3 runs 16 residues. CDR1 is SGHRS and CDR2 is YFSETQ in the germline V gene.

The chain recombines TRBV2 with TRBJ1-3; 8 nucleotides match TRBD1. Germline V gene sequence: CDR1 SNHLY, CDR2 FYNNEI. J gave up 3 bases and V 8 bases, and 15 bases lay outside the gene matches. This CDR3 spans 17 amino acids. This CDR3 is CASGVTGAAERGNTIYF. CDR3 nucleotides: TGTGCCAGCGGCGTGACAGGGGCCGCGGAACGTGGAAACACCATATATTTT.

This chain joins TRBV3-1 (or the pseudogene TRBV3-2) and TRBJ1-1; no reliable D call. Trimming shortened V by 4 bases and J by 2 bases, and 11 bases separated the two germline ends. From germline, CDR1 is LGHDT and CDR2 YNNKEL (reference sequence). The CDR3 contains 14 residues. In DNA form, the CDR3 reads TGTGCCAGCAGCCCACAGTTAGGCAACACTGAAGCTTTCTTT. Translated, it gives CASSPQLGNTEAFF.

This chain uses TRBV19 with TRBJ1-5; possibly TRBD1 for D (5 bases). Germline CDR1 is LNHDA and CDR2 is SQIVND (reference sequence). Between the trimmed V and J ends, which lost 6 bases and 7 bases, there was a span of 19 bases. The CDR3 sequence is 15 residues long. The CDR3 coding sequence is TGTGCCAGTAGCAACGGGGGATTGGGGTACCAGCCCCAGCATTTT. This gives the protein CASSNGGLGYQPQHF.

V usage is TRBV7-8 and J usage is TRBJ1-1; D is undetermined. The CDR3 runs 15 residues. V was shortened by 2 bases and J by 8 bases, with 18 bases between the two germline ends. CDR1 SGHVS and CDR2 FQNEAQ come from the germline V gene. The CDR3 coding sequence is TGTGCCAGCAGCTTAATCCGAGAGGCTGGGTCAGAAGCTTTCTTT. This gives the protein CASSLIREAGSEAFF. The full variable domain, with the rest looked up from reference TRBV7-8 and TRBJ1-1, is GAGVSQSPRYKVAKRGQDVALRCDPISGHVSLFWYQQALGQGPEFLTYFQNEAQLDKSGLPSDRFFAERPEGSVSTLKIQRTQQEDSAVYLCASSLIREAGSEAFFGQGTRLTVV.

This sequence joins TRBV28 and TRBJ2-5; TRBD2 aligns across 9 bases. This CDR3 has 15 amino acids. J was trimmed by 4 bases and V by 4 bases; bases with no gene match: 7. CDR1 MDHEN and CDR2 SYDVKM come from the germline V gene. The CDR3 is CASSYLAGRGETQYF. DNA of the CDR3: TGTGCCAGCAGTTACCTAGCGGGGAGGGGAGAGACCCAGTACTTC. Drawing the rest from reference TRBV28 and TRBJ2-5, the complete variable domain is DVKVTQSSRYLVKRTGEKVFLECVQDMDHENMFWYRQDPGLGLRLIYFSYDVKMKEKGDIPEGYSVSREKKERFSLILESASTNQTSMYLCASSYLAGRGETQYFGPGTRLLVL.

The genes are TRBV7-2 and TRBJ1-2; 9 bases align to TRBD1. In germline, CDR1 is SGHTA, CDR2 FQGNSA. The J segment lost 6 bases and the V segment lost 4 bases, leaving 6 bases of the junction unmatched. The CDR3 runs to 14 residues. The CDR3 is CASSSTGTGNGYTF. CDR3 nucleotide sequence: TGTGCCAGCAGCTCAACCGGGACAGGGAATGGCTACACCTTC.

There are a few counts of this clone. This chain uses TRBV25-1 with TRBJ1-1; TRBD1 matches 9 bases. The germline V gene has CDR1 MGHDK and CDR2 SYGVNS. The CDR3 has 11 residues. The V gene end was trimmed by 5 bases and the J gene end by 11 bases; junction bases not matched to a gene: 3. CDR3 DNA sequence: TGTGCCAGCAGTCGGGACAGGGTGGCTTTCTTT. This gives the protein CASSRDRVAFF. The full variable domain, its missing parts supplied by reference TRBV25-1 and TRBJ1-1, is EADIYQTPRYLVIGTGKKITLECSQTMGHDKMYWYQQDPGMELHLIHYSYGVNSTEKGDLSSESTVSRIRTEHFPLTLESARPSHTSQYLCASSRDRVAFFGQGTRLTVV.

V is TRBV4-3 and J is TRBJ2-7, with a weak D call TRBD2 (7 bases). Germline V CDR1 and CDR2: LGHNA, YSLEER. V lost 1 base, J lost 6 bases, and 13 bases lay in between. The CDR3 sequence is 14 residues long. CDR3 amino acids: CASSQGVGGLEQYF. The CDR3 DNA sequence: TGCGCCAGCAGCCAAGGGGTGGGGGGGCTCGAGCAGTACTTC.

This chain uses TRBV6-2 or TRBV6-3 with TRBJ2-2, with 9 nucleotides matching TRBD2. V trimming: 2 bases; J trimming: 0 bases; junction bases outside the gene matches: 10. Per germline, CDR1 MNHEY and CDR2 SVGEGT. This CDR3 contains 19 residues. The CDR3 protein is CASSYPSGGTKSNTGELFF. In nucleotides, the CDR3 is TGTGCCAGCAGTTACCCAAGCGGGGGGACAAAATCGAACACCGGGGAGCTGTTTTTT.

The chain carries TRBV7-9 and TRBJ2-7; tentative D call: TRBD2 (6 bases). Germline lookup yields CDR1 SEHNR and CDR2 FQNEAQ (reference sequence). The CDR3 extends over 16 amino acids. Trimming removed 4 bases at V and 0 bases at J, with 16 bases between. This chain's CDR3 is CASSYLDGGISYEQYF. The CDR3 DNA is TGTGCCAGCAGCTACTTAGATGGCGGGATCTCCTACGAGCAGTACTTC.

V and J are TRBV5-3 and TRBJ1-2, with TRBD1 matching 7 bases. TRBV5-3 is classed as an ORF, of uncertain function. The CDR3 sequence is 14 residues long. V gave up 5 bases and J gave up 0 bases; unmatched junction bases: 4. The CDR3 protein is CARRQDRANYGYTF. The CDR3 nucleotides are TGTGCCAGAAGACAAGACAGGGCTAACTATGGCTACACCTTC.

J is TRBJ2-7 and V is TRBV6-1; 7 bases match TRBD2. This CDR3 is built from 14 residues. In germline, CDR1 is MNHNS, CDR2 SASEGT. V trimming: 5 bases; J trimming: 1 base; junction bases outside the gene matches: 5. DNA for the CDR3: TGTGCCAGCAGTTTGGGGGAGGGTTCCTACGAGCAGTACTTC. Its translation is CASSLGEGSYEQYF.

The rearrangement uses TRBV7-9 and TRBJ2-3; 12 bases agree with TRBD2. Losses at the gene ends were 1 base for V and 3 bases for J; bases not matched to a gene: 11. Germline V lookup: CDR1 SEHNR, CDR2 FQNEAQ (reference sequence). CDR3 length: 19 residues. For the CDR3, the DNA is TGTGCCAGCAGCTTAGGGGGAATCTGGACTAGCGGGGTTACAGATACGCAGTATTTT. It specifies CASSLGGIWTSGVTDTQYF.

There are a few counts of this clone. The CDR3 nucleotides read TGTGCCAGCAGTTCTACGCGTTCTTTCCTCTACGAGCAGTACTTC. This codes for CASSSTRSFLYEQYF. The chain links TRBV28 to TRBJ2-7; D gene unclear. This CDR3 region has 15 residues. V lost 4 bases and J 3 bases, leaving 16 bases between the germline ends. Germline CDR1 reads MDHEN; CDR2 reads SYDVKM.